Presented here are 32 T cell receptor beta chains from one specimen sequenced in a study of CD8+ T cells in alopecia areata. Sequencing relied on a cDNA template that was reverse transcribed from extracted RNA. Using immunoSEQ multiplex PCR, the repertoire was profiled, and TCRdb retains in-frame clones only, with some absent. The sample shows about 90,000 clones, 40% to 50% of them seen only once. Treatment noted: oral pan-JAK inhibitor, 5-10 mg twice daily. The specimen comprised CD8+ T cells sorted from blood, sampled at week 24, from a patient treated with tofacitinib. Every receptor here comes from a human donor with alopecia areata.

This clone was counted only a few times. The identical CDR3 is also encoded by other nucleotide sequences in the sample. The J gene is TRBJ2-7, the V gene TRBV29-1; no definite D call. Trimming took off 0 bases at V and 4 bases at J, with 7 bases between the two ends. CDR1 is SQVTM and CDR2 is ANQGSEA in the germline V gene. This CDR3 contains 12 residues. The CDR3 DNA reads TGCAGCGTTGAAGATCAAGGTTACGAGCAGTACTTC. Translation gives CSVEDQGYEQYF.

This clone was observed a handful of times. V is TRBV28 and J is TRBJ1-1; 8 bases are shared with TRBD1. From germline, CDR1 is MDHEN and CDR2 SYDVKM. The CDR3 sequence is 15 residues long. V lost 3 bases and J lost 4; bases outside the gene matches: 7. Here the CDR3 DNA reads TGTGCCAGCAGTTTTCACAGGGGGGCGGCCACTGAAGCTTTCTTT. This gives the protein CASSFHRGAATEAFF.

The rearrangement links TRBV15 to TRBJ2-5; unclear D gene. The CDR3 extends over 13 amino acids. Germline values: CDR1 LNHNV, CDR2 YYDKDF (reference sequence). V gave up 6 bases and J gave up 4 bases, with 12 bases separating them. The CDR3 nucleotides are TGTGCCACCAGAGGTCTTAGAGGAGAGACCCAGTACTTC. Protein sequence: CATRGLRGETQYF.

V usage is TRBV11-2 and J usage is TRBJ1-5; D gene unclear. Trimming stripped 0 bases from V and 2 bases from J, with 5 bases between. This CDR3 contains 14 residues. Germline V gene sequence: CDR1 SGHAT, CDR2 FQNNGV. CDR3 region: CASSLDLGNQPQHF. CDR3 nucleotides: TGTGCCAGCAGCTTAGACTTAGGCAATCAGCCCCAGCATTTT.

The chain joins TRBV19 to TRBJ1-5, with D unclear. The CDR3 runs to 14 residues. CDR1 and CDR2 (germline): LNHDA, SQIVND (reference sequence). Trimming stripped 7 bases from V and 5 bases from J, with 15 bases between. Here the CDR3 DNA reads TGTGCCAGTATACCGGGAGGCCACCATCAGCCCCAGCATTTT. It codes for CASIPGGHHQPQHF. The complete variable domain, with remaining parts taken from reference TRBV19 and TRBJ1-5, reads DGGITQSPKYLFRKEGQNVTLSCEQNLNHDAMYWYRQDPGQGLRLIYYSQIVNDFQKGDIAEGYSVSREKKESFPLTVTSAQKNPTAFYLCASIPGGHHQPQHFGDGTRLSIL.

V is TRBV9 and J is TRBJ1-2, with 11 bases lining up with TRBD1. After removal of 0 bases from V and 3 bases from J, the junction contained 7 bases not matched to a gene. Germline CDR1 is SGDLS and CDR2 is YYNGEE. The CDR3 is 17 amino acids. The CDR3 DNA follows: TGTGCCAGCAGCGTAGATCCGGACAGGGGGCTGGACTATGGCTACACCTTC. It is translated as CASSVDPDRGLDYGYTF.

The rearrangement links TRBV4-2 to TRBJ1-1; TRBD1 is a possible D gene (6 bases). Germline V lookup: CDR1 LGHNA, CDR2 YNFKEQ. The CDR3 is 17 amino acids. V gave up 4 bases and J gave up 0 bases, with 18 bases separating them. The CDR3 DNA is TGTGCCAGCAGCCTCAGGACAGCGGTCCTCATGAACACTGAAGCTTTCTTT. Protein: CASSLRTAVLMNTEAFF.

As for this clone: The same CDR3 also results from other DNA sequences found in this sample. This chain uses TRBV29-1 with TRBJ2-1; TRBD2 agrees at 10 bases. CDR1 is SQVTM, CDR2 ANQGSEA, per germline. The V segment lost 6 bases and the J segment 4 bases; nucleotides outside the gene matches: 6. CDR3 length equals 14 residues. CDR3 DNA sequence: TGCAGCGTACCTGGACTAGCGGTATACAATGAGCAGTTCTTC. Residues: CSVPGLAVYNEQFF.

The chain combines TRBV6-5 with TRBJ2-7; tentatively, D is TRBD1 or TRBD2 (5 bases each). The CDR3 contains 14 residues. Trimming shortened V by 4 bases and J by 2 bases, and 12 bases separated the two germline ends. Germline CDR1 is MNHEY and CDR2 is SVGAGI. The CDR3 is CASSSWDDTYEQYF. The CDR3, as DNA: TGTGCCAGCAGTTCGTGGGACGATACCTACGAGCAGTACTTC.

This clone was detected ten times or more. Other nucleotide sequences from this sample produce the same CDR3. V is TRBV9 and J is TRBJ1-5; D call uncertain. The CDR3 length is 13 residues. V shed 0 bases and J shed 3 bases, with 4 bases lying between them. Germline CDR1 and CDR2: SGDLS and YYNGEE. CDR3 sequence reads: CASSVGYNQPQHF. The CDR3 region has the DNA TGTGCCAGCAGCGTAGGGTACAATCAGCCCCAGCATTTT. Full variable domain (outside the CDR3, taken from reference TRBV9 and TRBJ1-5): DSGVTQTPKHLITATGQRVTLRCSPRSGDLSVYWYQQSLDQGLQFLIQYYNGEERAKGNILERFSAQQFPDLHSELNLSSLELGDSALYFCASSVGYNQPQHFGDGTRLSIL.

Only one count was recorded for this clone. The CDR3 DNA reads as TGTGCCAGCAGCGCGTACACGGGGTGGGAGCAGTACTTC. It specifies CASSAYTGWEQYF. The chain recombines TRBV9 with TRBJ2-7, with D perhaps TRBD2 (5 bases). The CDR3 spans 13 residues. Germline V gene sequence: CDR1 SGDLS, CDR2 YYNGEE. The V end lost 3 bases, the J end lost 7 bases, and 14 bases lay between the germline ends.

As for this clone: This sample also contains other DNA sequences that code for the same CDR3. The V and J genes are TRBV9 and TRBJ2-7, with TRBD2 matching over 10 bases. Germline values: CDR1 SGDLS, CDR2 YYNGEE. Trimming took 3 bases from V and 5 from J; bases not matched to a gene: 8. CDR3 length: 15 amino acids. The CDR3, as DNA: TGTGCCAGCAGCGCGTTTGGGCTAGCGGGAGACGAGCAGTACTTC. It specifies CASSAFGLAGDEQYF.

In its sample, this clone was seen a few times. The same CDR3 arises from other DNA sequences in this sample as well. CDR3 amino acids: CASSPGGYEQYF. DNA for the CDR3: TGTGCCAGCAGTCCCGGGGGCTACGAGCAGTACTTC. This chain links TRBV27 with TRBJ2-7; perhaps TRBD2 as D (6 bases). This CDR3 region has 12 residues. CDR1 and CDR2 from the germline V gene are MNHEY and SMNVEV (reference sequence). V shed 5 bases and J shed 3 bases, with 8 bases lying between them.

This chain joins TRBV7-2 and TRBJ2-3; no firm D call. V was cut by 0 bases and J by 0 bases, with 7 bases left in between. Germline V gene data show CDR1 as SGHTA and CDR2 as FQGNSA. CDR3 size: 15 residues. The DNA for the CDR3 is TGTGCCAGCAGCTTAGCGTCATTTAGCACAGATACGCAGTATTTT. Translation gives CASSLASFSTDTQYF.

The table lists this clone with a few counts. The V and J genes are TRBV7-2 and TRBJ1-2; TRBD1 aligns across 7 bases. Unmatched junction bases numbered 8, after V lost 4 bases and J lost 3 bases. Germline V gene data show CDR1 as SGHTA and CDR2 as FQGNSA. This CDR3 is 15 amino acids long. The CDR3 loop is CASSSTYRGDYGYTF. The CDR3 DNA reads TGTGCCAGCAGCTCGACTTACAGGGGCGACTATGGCTACACCTTC.

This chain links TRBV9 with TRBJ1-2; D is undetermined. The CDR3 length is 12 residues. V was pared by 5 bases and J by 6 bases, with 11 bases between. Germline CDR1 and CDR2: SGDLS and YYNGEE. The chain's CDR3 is CASRGRVDGYTF. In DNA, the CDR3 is TGTGCCAGCAGGGGCAGAGTAGATGGCTACACCTTC.

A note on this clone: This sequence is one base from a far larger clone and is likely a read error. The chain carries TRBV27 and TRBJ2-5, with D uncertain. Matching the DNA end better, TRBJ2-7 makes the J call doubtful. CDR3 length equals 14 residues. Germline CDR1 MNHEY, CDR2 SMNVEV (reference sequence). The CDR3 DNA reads TGTGCCGGCAGCCCCACCCCTCAGAGCTACGAGCAGTACTTC. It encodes CAGSPTPQSYEQYF.

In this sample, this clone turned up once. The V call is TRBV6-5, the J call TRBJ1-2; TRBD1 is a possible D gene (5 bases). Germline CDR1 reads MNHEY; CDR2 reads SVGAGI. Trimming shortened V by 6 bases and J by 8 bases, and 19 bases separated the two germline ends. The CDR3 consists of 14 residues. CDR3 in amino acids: CASSLRGTLRGYTF. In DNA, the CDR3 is TGTGCCAGCAGCCTCCGGGGGACCCTTCGGGGCTACACCTTC.

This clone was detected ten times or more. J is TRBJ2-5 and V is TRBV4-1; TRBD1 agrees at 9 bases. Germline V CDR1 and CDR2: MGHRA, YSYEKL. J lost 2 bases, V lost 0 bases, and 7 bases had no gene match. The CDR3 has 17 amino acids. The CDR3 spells CASSQDSFDRGQETQYF. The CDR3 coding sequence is TGCGCCAGCAGCCAAGACAGTTTCGACAGGGGGCAAGAGACCCAGTACTTC.

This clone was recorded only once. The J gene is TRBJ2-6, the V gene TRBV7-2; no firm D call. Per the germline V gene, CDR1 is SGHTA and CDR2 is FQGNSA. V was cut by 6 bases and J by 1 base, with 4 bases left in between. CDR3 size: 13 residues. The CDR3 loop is CASRGSGANVLTF. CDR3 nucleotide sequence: TGTGCCAGCAGAGGGTCTGGGGCCAACGTCCTGACTTTC.

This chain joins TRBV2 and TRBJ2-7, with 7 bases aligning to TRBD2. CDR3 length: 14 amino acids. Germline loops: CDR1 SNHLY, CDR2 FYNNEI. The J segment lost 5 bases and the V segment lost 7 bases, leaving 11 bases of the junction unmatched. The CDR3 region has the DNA TGTGCCAGCATCGAAAGCGGGAAAATGGACGAGCAGTACTTC. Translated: CASIESGKMDEQYF.

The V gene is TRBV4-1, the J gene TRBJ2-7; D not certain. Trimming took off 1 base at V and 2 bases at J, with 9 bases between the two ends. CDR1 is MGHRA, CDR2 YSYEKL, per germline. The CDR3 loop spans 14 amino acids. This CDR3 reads CASSQVRDTYEQYF. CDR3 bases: TGCGCCAGCAGCCAAGTGCGAGATACCTACGAGCAGTACTTC.

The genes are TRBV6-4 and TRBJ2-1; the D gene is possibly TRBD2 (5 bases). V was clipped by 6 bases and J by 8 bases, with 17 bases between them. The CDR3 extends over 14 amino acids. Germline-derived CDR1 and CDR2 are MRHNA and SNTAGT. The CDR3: CASSLGSRVDEQFF. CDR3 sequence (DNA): TGTGCCAGCAGCTTAGGGAGTAGGGTGGATGAGCAGTTCTTC.

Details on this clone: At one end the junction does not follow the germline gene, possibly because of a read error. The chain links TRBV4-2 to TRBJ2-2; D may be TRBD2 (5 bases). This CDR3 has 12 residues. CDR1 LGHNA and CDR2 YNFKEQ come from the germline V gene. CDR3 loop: CASSQAAGELFF. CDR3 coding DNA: TGTGCCAGCAGCCAAGCGGCCGGGGAGTTGTTTTTT.

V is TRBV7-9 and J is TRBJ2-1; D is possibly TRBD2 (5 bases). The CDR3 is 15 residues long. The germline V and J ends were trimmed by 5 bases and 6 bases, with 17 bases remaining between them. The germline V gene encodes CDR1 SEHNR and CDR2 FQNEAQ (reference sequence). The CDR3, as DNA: TGTGCCAGCAGCCCGGGGAGCGCAGTCCGCAATGAGCAGTTCTTC. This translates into CASSPGSAVRNEQFF.

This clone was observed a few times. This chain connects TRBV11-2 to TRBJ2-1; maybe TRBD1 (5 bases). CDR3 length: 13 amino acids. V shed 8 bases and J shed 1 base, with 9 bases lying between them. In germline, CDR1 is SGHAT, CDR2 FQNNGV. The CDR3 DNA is TGTGCCAGCTCCCCAGGGTCCTACAATGAGCAGTTCTTC. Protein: CASSPGSYNEQFF.

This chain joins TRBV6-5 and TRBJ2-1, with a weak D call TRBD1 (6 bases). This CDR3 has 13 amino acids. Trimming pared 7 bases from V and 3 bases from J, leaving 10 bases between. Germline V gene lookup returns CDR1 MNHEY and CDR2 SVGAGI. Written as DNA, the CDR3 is TGTGCCAGCACAGGACAGAACTACAATGAGCAGTTCTTC. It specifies CASTGQNYNEQFF.

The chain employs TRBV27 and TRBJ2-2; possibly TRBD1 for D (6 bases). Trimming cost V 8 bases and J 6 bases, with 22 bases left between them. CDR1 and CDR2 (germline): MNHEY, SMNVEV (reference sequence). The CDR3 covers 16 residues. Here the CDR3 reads CASPRRNRVLAGELFF. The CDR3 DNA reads TGTGCCAGCCCAAGAAGGAACAGGGTACTAGCCGGGGAGCTGTTTTTT.

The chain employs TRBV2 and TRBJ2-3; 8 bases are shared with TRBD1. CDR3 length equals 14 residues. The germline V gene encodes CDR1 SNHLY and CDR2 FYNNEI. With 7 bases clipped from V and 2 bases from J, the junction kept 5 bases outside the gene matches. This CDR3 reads CASKGQATTDTQYF. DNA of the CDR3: TGTGCCAGCAAGGGACAGGCCACCACAGATACGCAGTATTTT. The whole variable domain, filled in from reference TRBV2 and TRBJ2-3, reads EPEVTQTPSHQVTQMGQEVILRCVPISNHLYFYWYRQILGQKVEFLVSFYNNEISEKSEIFDDQFSVERPDGSNFTLKIRSTKLEDSAMYFCASKGQATTDTQYFGPGTRLTVL.

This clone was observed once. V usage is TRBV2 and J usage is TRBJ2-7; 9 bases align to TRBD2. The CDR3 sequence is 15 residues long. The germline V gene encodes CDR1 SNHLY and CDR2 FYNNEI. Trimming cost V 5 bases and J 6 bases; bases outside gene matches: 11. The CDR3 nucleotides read TGTGCCAGCAGTACGGTGGGACTAGCTGGTCTCGAGCAGTACTTC. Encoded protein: CASSTVGLAGLEQYF.

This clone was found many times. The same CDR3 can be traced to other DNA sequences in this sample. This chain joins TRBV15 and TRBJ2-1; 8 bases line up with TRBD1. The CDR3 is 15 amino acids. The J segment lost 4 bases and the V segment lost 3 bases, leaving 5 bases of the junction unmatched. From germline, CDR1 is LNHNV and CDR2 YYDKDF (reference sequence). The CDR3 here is CATSSRDRPYNEQFF. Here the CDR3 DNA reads TGTGCCACCAGCAGCCGGGACAGGCCTTACAATGAGCAGTTCTTC. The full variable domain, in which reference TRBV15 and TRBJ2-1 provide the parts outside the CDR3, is DAMVIQNPRYQVTQFGKPVTLSCSQTLNHNVMYWYQQKSSQAPKLLFHYYDKDFNNEADTPDNFQSRRPNTSFCFLDIRSPGLGDTAMYLCATSSRDRPYNEQFFGPGTRLTVL.

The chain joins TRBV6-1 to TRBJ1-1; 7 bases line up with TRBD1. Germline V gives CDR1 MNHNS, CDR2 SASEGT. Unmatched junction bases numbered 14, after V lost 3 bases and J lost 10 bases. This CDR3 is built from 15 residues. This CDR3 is CASSERVVGTDGAFF. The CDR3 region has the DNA TGTGCCAGCAGTGAGAGGGTGGTGGGGACAGATGGAGCTTTCTTT.